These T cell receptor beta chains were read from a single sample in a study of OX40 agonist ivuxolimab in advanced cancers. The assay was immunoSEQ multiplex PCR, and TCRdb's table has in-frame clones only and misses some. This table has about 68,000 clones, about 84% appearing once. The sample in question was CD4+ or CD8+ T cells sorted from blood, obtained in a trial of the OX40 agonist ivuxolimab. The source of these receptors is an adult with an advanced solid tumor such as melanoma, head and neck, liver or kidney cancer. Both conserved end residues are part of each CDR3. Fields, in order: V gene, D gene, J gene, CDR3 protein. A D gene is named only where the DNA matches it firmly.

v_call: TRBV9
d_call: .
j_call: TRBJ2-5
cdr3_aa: CASSVGAQETQYF

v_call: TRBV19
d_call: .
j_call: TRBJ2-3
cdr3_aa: CATTPGNTDTQYF

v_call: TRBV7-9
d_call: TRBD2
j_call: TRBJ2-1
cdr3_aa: CASSSSGSARYNEQFF

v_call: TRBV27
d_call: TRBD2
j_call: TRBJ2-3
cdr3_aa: CASSLRVSGSSLDTQYF

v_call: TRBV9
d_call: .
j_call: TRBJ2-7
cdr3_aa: CASSAEVGTEQYF

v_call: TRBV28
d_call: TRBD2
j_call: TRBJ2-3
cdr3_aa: CASSLAGGPLTDTQYF

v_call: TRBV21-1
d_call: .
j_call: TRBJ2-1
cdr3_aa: CASIPPSRQPRLSEPGEQFF

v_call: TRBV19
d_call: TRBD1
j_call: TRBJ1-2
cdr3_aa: CASSRWDRANYGYTF

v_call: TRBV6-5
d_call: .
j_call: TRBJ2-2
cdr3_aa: CASSTAGLGELFF

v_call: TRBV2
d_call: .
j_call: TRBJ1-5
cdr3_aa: CACTRGGYSNQPQHF

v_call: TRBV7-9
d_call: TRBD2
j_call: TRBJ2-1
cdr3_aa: CASSPKTSGGQNEQFF

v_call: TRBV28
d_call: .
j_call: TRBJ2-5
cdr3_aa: CASRSGTPRETQYF

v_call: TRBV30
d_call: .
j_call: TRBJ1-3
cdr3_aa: CAWSVKLGSGNTIYF

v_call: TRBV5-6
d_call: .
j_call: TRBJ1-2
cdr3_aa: CASSSKNYGYTF

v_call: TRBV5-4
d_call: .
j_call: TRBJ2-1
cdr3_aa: CASSLDLGREQFF

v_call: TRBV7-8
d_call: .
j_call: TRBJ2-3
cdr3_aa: CASSFTPGPSADTQYF

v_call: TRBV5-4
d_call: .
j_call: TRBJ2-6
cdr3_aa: CASSTDPFGANVLTF

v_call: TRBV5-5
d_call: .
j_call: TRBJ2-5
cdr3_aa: CASSLAWETQYF

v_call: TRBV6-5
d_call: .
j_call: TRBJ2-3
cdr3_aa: CASRTGLATDTQYF

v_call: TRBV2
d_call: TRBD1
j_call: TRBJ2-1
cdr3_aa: CASRAGTGGFNEQFF

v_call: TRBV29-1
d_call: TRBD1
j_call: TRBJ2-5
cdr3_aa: CSLLFGQGEAQYF

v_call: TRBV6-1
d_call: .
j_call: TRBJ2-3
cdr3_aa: CASSERPASTSTDTQYF

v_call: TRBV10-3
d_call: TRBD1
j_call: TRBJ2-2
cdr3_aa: CAIREQGAVGELFF

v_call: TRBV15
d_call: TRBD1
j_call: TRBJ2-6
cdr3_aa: CATSRGRQGNLHSGANVLTF

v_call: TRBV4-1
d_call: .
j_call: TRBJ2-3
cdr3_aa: CASSQGTGAYRLRDTQYF